These 27 T cell receptor beta chains came from one sample sequenced in a study of OX40 agonist ivuxolimab in advanced cancers. Sequencing used immunoSEQ multiplex PCR; TCRdb keeps in-frame clones, though not all of them. Of approximately 86,000 clones detected, approximately 91% appear once; the ten largest clones hold less than 0.35%. This specimen consisted of CD4+ or CD8+ T cells sorted from blood, obtained in a trial of the OX40 agonist ivuxolimab. These receptors all stem from an adult with an advanced solid tumor such as melanoma, head and neck, liver or kidney cancer.

The table lists this clone with a count of one. The V and J genes are TRBV5-6 and TRBJ2-7, with 10 bases lining up with TRBD2. V gave up 4 bases and J gave up 1 base; unmatched junction bases: 8. In germline, CDR1 is SGHDT, CDR2 YYEEEE. This CDR3 contains 16 residues. CDR3 DNA: TGTGCCAGCAGCGGACAGGGACTAGCGAGTTCCTACGAGCAGTACTTC. It translates to CASSGQGLASSYEQYF.

This clone was detected once. The rearrangement links TRBV5-1 to TRBJ2-1, with D tentatively TRBD1 (5 bases). Germline assignment: CDR1 SGHRS and CDR2 YFSETQ. The ends were cut back, 4 bases at V and 5 bases at J, with 13 bases in the middle. The CDR3 extends over 14 amino acids. CDR3 protein: CASSTRTRDNEQFF. CDR3 in DNA: TGCGCCAGCAGCACTCGGACAAGGGACAATGAGCAGTTCTTC.

This sequence joins TRBV19 and TRBJ2-3, with D possibly being TRBD1 (6 bases). V dropped 6 bases and J dropped 3 bases, with 16 bases sitting between them. There are 15 residues in the CDR3. Germline CDR1 reads LNHDA; CDR2 reads SQIVND (reference sequence). CDR3 sequence: CASSYRVSGTDTQYF. DNA of the CDR3: TGTGCCAGTAGCTACAGGGTTTCGGGAACAGATACGCAGTATTTT.

This rearrangement joins TRBV6-6 to TRBJ1-5, with TRBD1 as a possible D gene (5 bases). Germline CDR1 MNHNY, CDR2 SVGAGI (reference sequence). V dropped 4 bases and J dropped 3 bases, with 16 bases sitting between them. The CDR3 totals 16 residues. Written as DNA, the CDR3 is TGTGCCAGCAGTTCCTTTGGGGGATCTGACAATCAGCCCCAGCATTTT. Protein product: CASSSFGGSDNQPQHF.

The chain uses TRBV2 and TRBJ2-1, with a weak D call TRBD2 (7 bases). The ends were cut back, 10 bases at V and 4 bases at J, with 17 bases in the middle. Looked up from germline, CDR1 is SNHLY and CDR2 is FYNNEI. The CDR3 contains 14 residues. The CDR3 region is CAILDGGLYNEQFF. The CDR3 bases are TGTGCCATTTTAGACGGGGGGCTGTACAATGAGCAGTTCTTC.

This clone was counted a single time. The chain employs TRBV7-7 and TRBJ2-1, with TRBD1 matching over 10 bases. The CDR3 sequence is 15 residues long. V shed 6 bases and J 3 bases; nucleotides not matched to a gene: 5. Looked up from germline, CDR1 is SSHAT and CDR2 is FNYEAQ (reference sequence). The CDR3: CASSLGQGSYNEQFF. The CDR3 DNA reads as TGTGCCAGCAGTTTGGGACAGGGGAGCTACAATGAGCAGTTCTTC.

This clone was detected a few times. The chain employs TRBV28 and TRBJ2-7, with 7 bases identical to TRBD1. J lost 0 bases, V lost 6 bases, and 11 bases had no gene match. Germline assignment: CDR1 MDHEN and CDR2 SYDVKM. There are 16 residues in the CDR3. The CDR3 DNA follows: TGTGCCAGCAGCGACAGGGATGGCGGTAGCTCCTACGAGCAGTACTTC. Its protein is CASSDRDGGSSYEQYF.

The chain is built from TRBV7-2 and TRBJ2-5, with D perhaps TRBD1 (5 bases). The CDR3 loop spans 13 amino acids. The germline V gene encodes CDR1 SGHTA and CDR2 FQGNSA. Trimming took 5 bases from V and 4 from J, leaving 11 bases between them. Here the CDR3 DNA reads TGTGCCAGCAGCCCAGGGATGGGAGAGACCCAGTACTTC. Protein product: CASSPGMGETQYF. Complete variable domain (other parts from reference TRBV7-2 and TRBJ2-5): GAGVSQSPSNKVTEKGKDVELRCDPISGHTALYWYRQSLGQGLEFLIYFQGNSAPDKSGLPSDRFSAERTGGSVSTLTIQRTQQEDSAVYLCASSPGMGETQYFGPGTRLLVL.

This chain links TRBV7-9 with TRBJ2-5; 11 nucleotides line up with TRBD1. The J call is in doubt because the DNA end fits TRBJ2-7 better. CDR3 length: 15 amino acids. Germline V gene data show CDR1 as SEHNR and CDR2 as FQNEAQ (reference sequence). In DNA form, the CDR3 reads TGTGCCAGCAGCTTAAGTGGACAGGGGGCTGGCGAGCAGTACTTC. Translating it yields CASSLSGQGAGEQYF.

The chain employs TRBV5-6 and TRBJ2-3; TRBD2 agrees at 10 bases. In germline, CDR1 is SGHDT, CDR2 YYEEEE. The CDR3 runs to 16 residues. V gave up 4 bases and J gave up 0 bases; unmatched junction bases: 5. The CDR3 region has the DNA TGTGCCAGCAGCCCTCTAGCGGGAGTAAGCACAGATACGCAGTATTTT. It specifies CASSPLAGVSTDTQYF.

This chain joins TRBV28 and TRBJ2-7; no clear D. This CDR3 region has 13 residues. Germline V gene lookup returns CDR1 MDHEN and CDR2 SYDVKM. Trimming removed 2 bases at V and 4 bases at J, with 9 bases between. CDR3 region: CASSLRLPYEQYF. The CDR3 DNA reads TGTGCCAGCAGTTTACGTTTGCCTTACGAGCAGTACTTC.

This chain uses TRBV19 with TRBJ2-3, with 11 bases identical to TRBD2. Germline V gene lookup returns CDR1 LNHDA and CDR2 SQIVND (reference sequence). The J segment lost 6 bases and the V segment lost 3 bases, leaving 2 bases of the junction unmatched. This CDR3 comprises 14 residues. The CDR3 coding sequence is TGTGCCAGTAGTATTGTAGCGGGAGGGGATACGCAGTATTTT. Translation: CASSIVAGGDTQYF.

J is TRBJ1-5 and V is TRBV7-2, with 9 bases matching TRBD1. CDR1 is SGHTA and CDR2 is FQGNSA in the germline V gene. The V gene end was trimmed by 2 bases and the J gene end by 2 bases; junction bases not matched to a gene: 4. The CDR3 loop spans 16 amino acids. CDR3 protein: CASSLTTGGGNQPQHF. CDR3 nucleotides: TGTGCCAGCAGCTTAACTACAGGGGGCGGCAATCAGCCCCAGCATTTT.

The chain recombines TRBV7-2 with TRBJ1-5; D might be TRBD1 (5 bases). Trimming left V 6 bases short and J 0 bases short, with 15 bases between. Germline V gene lookup returns CDR1 SGHTA and CDR2 FQGNSA. The CDR3 is made up of 16 amino acids. The CDR3 DNA sequence: TGTGCCAGCAGAACCCCGGAAGGGGTTAGCAATCAGCCCCAGCATTTT. It translates to CASRTPEGVSNQPQHF.

CDR3 DNA sequence: TGTGCCAGCAGTTTTGGCCTTAGAATCGGGGAGCTGTTTTTT. It codes for CASSFGLRIGELFF. V gene TRBV7-3 combines with J gene TRBJ2-2, with D hard to call. Trimming stripped 6 bases from V and 7 bases from J, with 15 bases between. The CDR3 runs 14 residues. CDR1 and CDR2 from the germline V gene are SGHTA and FQGTGA.

This clone has a single count. The chain employs TRBV7-2 and TRBJ2-7, with 9 positions matching TRBD1. Per the germline V gene, CDR1 is SGHTA and CDR2 is FQGNSA. V dropped 3 bases and J dropped 3; count of bases not matched to a gene: 6. CDR3 length: 15 amino acids. CDR3 in amino acids: CASSFSGTGIYEQYF. CDR3 in DNA: TGTGCCAGCAGCTTCTCCGGGACAGGGATCTACGAGCAGTACTTC.

The V gene is TRBV6-1, the J gene TRBJ2-3; the D is unclear. The V end was cut by 2 bases, the J end by 2 bases, with 8 bases between. CDR3 length: 14 residues. Looked up from germline, CDR1 is MNHNS and CDR2 is SASEGT. The CDR3 DNA reads as TGTGCCAGCAGTGAACAGCTATACACAGATACGCAGTATTTT. As protein: CASSEQLYTDTQYF.

CDR3 nucleotides: TGTGCCAGCAGTTTATTTTCCGGGGTCTTAAACACCGGGGAGCTGTTTTTT. This gives the protein CASSLFSGVLNTGELFF. V and J are TRBV28 and TRBJ2-2, with D perhaps TRBD2 (5 bases). V was clipped by 1 base and J by 2 bases, with 14 bases between them. This CDR3 comprises 17 residues. The germline V gene encodes CDR1 MDHEN and CDR2 SYDVKM.

This sequence joins TRBV5-4 and TRBJ2-1, with 9 bases aligning to TRBD2. This CDR3 is built from 15 residues. Germline V lookup: CDR1 SGHNT, CDR2 YYREEE (reference sequence). The ends lost 1 base at V and 1 base at J; junction bases unmatched: 0. The CDR3 spells CASSLTSGSYNEQFF. CDR3 DNA: TGTGCCAGCAGCTTGACTAGCGGGTCCTACAATGAGCAGTTCTTC.

The chain carries TRBV6-1 and TRBJ2-7; no clear D gene. The CDR3 consists of 12 residues. Deletions cut 5 bases from V and 8 bases from J, with 13 bases between. Looked up from germline, CDR1 is MNHNS and CDR2 is SASEGT. CDR3 residues: CASSSEAQQQYF. CDR3 bases: TGTGCCAGCAGTTCAGAGGCTCAACAGCAGTACTTC.

In nucleotides, the CDR3 is TGTGCCAGCAGTTTCGGGACTCCTAACAGCAATGAGCAGTTCTTC. Translation: CASSFGTPNSNEQFF. The chain recombines TRBV28 with TRBJ2-1; weak D call: TRBD2 (6 bases). The CDR3 sequence is 15 residues long. The germline CDR1 and CDR2 sequences are MDHEN and SYDVKM. Trimming took 3 bases from V and 6 from J, leaving 15 bases between them.

In its sample, this clone was seen once. The chain couples TRBV6-5 to TRBJ2-7; D gene unclear. Germline V gene sequence: CDR1 MNHEY, CDR2 SVGAGI. This CDR3 comprises 13 residues. Trimming took 4 bases from V and 1 from J, leaving 8 bases between them. As DNA, the CDR3 is TGTGCCAGCAGTTCCAGAACATCCTACGAGCAGTACTTC. Translation: CASSSRTSYEQYF.

The chain employs TRBV6-1 and TRBJ2-1, with 7 bases identical to TRBD2. V was clipped by 0 bases and J by 15 bases; unmatched bases: 8. CDR1 MNHNS and CDR2 SASEGT come from the germline V gene. The CDR3 runs 13 residues. The CDR3 DNA reads TGTGCCAGCAGTGAAGCGAGCGCGGGGGTGATGTTCTTC. Amino acids: CASSEASAGVMFF.

The rearrangement uses TRBV7-3 and TRBJ2-1; the D gene is possibly TRBD1 (6 bases). The CDR3 runs to 13 residues. V lost 4 bases, J lost 9 bases, and 13 bases lay in between. Germline lookup yields CDR1 SGHTA and CDR2 FQGTGA. The DNA for the CDR3 is TGTGCCAGCAGCTCGACAGGTATCGGTGAGCAGTTCTTC. This encodes CASSSTGIGEQFF.

The chain combines TRBV5-4 with TRBJ2-7, with D unclear. The germline V and J ends were trimmed by 0 bases and 4 bases, with 11 bases remaining between them. Germline loops: CDR1 SGHNT, CDR2 YYREEE (reference sequence). The CDR3 loop spans 14 amino acids. CDR3: CASSLAVQVYEQYF. The CDR3 DNA sequence: TGTGCCAGCAGCTTGGCCGTTCAGGTGTACGAGCAGTACTTC.

The chain couples TRBV7-8 to TRBJ2-7; 8 nucleotides match TRBD1. This CDR3 region has 14 residues. Germline lookup yields CDR1 SGHVS and CDR2 FQNEAQ. The V and J ends lost 5 bases and 0 bases, in that order; junction bases with no gene match: 3. CDR3 amino acids: CASSRTGNSYEQYF. In DNA, the CDR3 is TGTGCCAGCAGCCGGACAGGGAACTCCTACGAGCAGTACTTC.

This clone was seen only once. This chain uses TRBV27 with TRBJ2-1; either TRBD1 or TRBD2 may fit D (5 bases each). Trimming stripped 5 bases from V and 2 bases from J, with 10 bases between. Germline CDR1 and CDR2: MNHEY and SMNVEV (reference sequence). The CDR3 has 14 amino acids. In nucleotides, the CDR3 is TGTGCCAGCAGTAAACCGGGACCCTACAATGAGCAGTTCTTC. This encodes CASSKPGPYNEQFF.